The rows below give T cell receptor beta chains drawn from one sample of a study of T cells after yellow fever vaccination. TCRdb itself ran the 5' RACE reads through MiXCR, one entry per CDR3 protein. Of about 580,000 distinct CDR3 sequences listed, about a sixth are singletons. The starting material was PBMCs, obtained around 5 days after the first yellow fever vaccination. These receptors originate from a young man who received the YFV17D yellow fever vaccine. Each CDR3 is given with its conserved first and last residue. A D gene is named only where the DNA matches it firmly. The size field is filled for only some rows; it gives once, few, many or a size class.

TRBV6-2/TRBV6-3	NA	NA	TRBJ2-7	CASSYDAAYEQYF	TGTGCCAGCAGTTACGACGCAGCCTACGAGCAGTACTTC
TRBV12-3/TRBV12-4	NA	NA	TRBJ1-1	CASSMGRPNTEAFF	TGTGCCAGCAGTATGGGACGGCCGAACACTGAAGCTTTCTTT
TRBV7-9	NA	NA	TRBJ2-5	CASSPPAGETQYF	TGTGCCAGCAGCCCACCGGCGGGGGAGACCCAGTACTTC
TRBV21-1	NA	NA	TRBJ1-4	CASKDRQGGGEKLFF	TGTGCCAGCAAAGATCGACAGGGAGGGGGCGAAAAACTGTTTTTT
TRBV12-3/TRBV12-4	NA	NA	TRBJ2-3	CASSLDSDGTDTQYF	TGTGCCAGCAGCCTGGACAGCGACGGGACAGATACGCAGTATTTT
TRBV7-3	NA	few	TRBJ2-7	CASSLGGRPHHEQYF	TGTGCCAGCAGCTTAGGGGGCCGACCACACCACGAGCAGTACTTC
TRBV18	NA	NA	TRBJ1-5	CASSPPGRAGGNQPQHF	TGTGCCAGCTCACCCCCGGGCAGGGCGGGAGGCAATCAGCCCCAGCATTTT
TRBV6-1	NA	NA	TRBJ1-5	CASSALTGGPLRNQPQHF	TGTGCCAGCAGTGCCCTAACGGGGGGACCTCTTCGGAATCAGCCCCAGCATTTT
TRBV5-6	NA	few	TRBJ1-3	CASSLDGTGNTIYF	TGTGCCAGCAGCCTGGACGGAACTGGAAACACCATATATTTT
TRBV4-3	NA	few	TRBJ2-7	CASSQDTPLRYEQYF	TGCGCCAGCAGCCAAGATACCCCGCTTAGATACGAGCAGTACTTC